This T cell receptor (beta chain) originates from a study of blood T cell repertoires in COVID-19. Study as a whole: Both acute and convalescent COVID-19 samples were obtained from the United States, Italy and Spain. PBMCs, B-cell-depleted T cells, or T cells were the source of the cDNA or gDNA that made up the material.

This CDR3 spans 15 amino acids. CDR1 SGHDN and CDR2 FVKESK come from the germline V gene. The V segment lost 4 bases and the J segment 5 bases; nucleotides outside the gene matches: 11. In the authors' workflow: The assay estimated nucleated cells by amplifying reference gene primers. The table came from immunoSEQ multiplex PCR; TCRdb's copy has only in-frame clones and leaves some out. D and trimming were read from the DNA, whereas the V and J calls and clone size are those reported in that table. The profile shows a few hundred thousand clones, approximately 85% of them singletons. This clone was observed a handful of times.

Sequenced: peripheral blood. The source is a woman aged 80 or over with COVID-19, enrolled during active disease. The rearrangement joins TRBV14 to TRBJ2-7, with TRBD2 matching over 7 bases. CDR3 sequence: CASSPGGTGSHEQYF. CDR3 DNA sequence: TGTGCCAGCAGCCCCGGGGGGACCGGGTCTCACGAGCAGTACTTC.